A selection of T cell receptor beta chains follows, all from one sample in a study of blood T cell repertoires in COVID-19. The protocol was immunoSEQ multiplex PCR, while the TCRdb copy is restricted to in-frame clones and leaves out a portion. The sample consists of roughly 180,000 clones, around 88% of them appearing once. Sequenced: PBMCs or T cells enriched from blood (not recorded which). The source of these receptors is a woman aged 25-40 years who had recovered from COVID-19. Both conserved end residues are part of each CDR3. Fields, in order: D gene, J gene, V gene, clone size, CDR3 DNA, CDR3 protein. The D gene is left open where the match is weak. The size of a clone is reported for some rows only, either as once, few or many, or as a class for expanded clones.

>TRBD2|TRBJ2-1|TRBV14|.
TGTGCCAGCAGCCAAGATCCTTCTAGCGGGAGTTCTGAGCAGTTCTTC
CASSQDPSSGSSEQFF
>.|TRBJ1-5|TRBV4-2|once
TGTGCCAGCAGCCAAGGGTCGGTCGATAGCAATCAGCCCCAGCATTTT
CASSQGSVDSNQPQHF
>TRBD2|TRBJ2-1|TRBV7-8|.
TGTGCCAGCAGCTTTAGCGGGTCAGGCTACAATGAGCAGTTCTTC
CASSFSGSGYNEQFF
>.|TRBJ2-7|TRBV19|.
TGTGCCAGTAGTATAGACGGGGGAAGGCCTCCCTACGAGCAGTACTTC
CASSIDGGRPPYEQYF
>TRBD1|TRBJ2-7|TRBV6-5|few
TGTGCCAGCAGTAAGACAGGGGGAGGACCCTACGAGCAGTACTTC
CASSKTGGGPYEQYF
>.|TRBJ2-1|TRBV24-1|.
TGTGCCACCAGTGTGGAGGGGCGGGATGAGCAGTTCTTC
CATSVEGRDEQFF
>.|TRBJ2-5|TRBV4-1|.
TGCGCCAGCAGCCAAGATCCAGGTGAAGAGACCCAGTACTTC
CASSQDPGEETQYF
>.|TRBJ2-1|TRBV25-1|.
TGTGCCAGCAGTGAAGGGGGCGCGTGGACTCCCGCCTACAATGAGCAGTTCTTC
CASSEGGAWTPAYNEQFF
>TRBD2|TRBJ2-1|TRBV11-2|.
TGTGCCAGCAGCCAAAGAGGGGAGGGGACTAGCGGGAGTTATGAGCAGTTCTTC
CASSQRGEGTSGSYEQFF
>TRBD1|TRBJ2-2|TRBV29-1|.
TGCAGCGCCTGGGGACAGGGAAAACGAGGCACCGGGGAGCTGTTTTTT
CSAWGQGKRGTGELFF
>TRBD1|TRBJ2-1|TRBV2|.
TGTGCCAGCAGCCCCGAAGGGACAGGGGGCGCGGAATATGAGCAGTTCTTC
CASSPEGTGGAEYEQFF
>.|TRBJ2-7|TRBV3-1/TRBV3-2|.
TGTGCCAGCAGCCCGTTGCGCTCCTACGAGCAGTACTTC
CASSPLRSYEQYF
>.|TRBJ2-1|TRBV7-9|.
TGTGCCAGCAGCCGCAAGCGGGTATGGGGGGTCTCCTACAATGAGCAGTTCTTC
CASSRKRVWGVSYNEQFF
>.|TRBJ2-7|TRBV6-1|once
TGTGCCAGCAGTGAAGCGGGACTCTACGAGCAGTACTTC
CASSEAGLYEQYF
>TRBD2|TRBJ2-1|TRBV28|.
TGTGCCAGCACCTATCTAGCGGAGGGGACCTACAATGAGCAGTTCTTC
CASTYLAEGTYNEQFF
>TRBD1|TRBJ2-2|TRBV28|.
TGTGCCAGCAGTTTTATAAGGGTCTCCAAAGGACAGGGTGCCGGGGAGCTGTTTTTT
CASSFIRVSKGQGAGELFF
>.|TRBJ1-5|TRBV9|once
TGTGCCAGCAGCGCACAGGGATACAATCAGCCCCAGCATTTT
CASSAQGYNQPQHF
>TRBD1|TRBJ1-4|TRBV5-1|few
TGCGCCAGCAGCGCGACAGGGGAGAGTGAAAAACTGTTTTTT
CASSATGESEKLFF
>TRBD1|TRBJ2-5|TRBV24-1|.
TGTGCCACCAGTGATTTGCATGGGGGGGGACAGGGGCGAGGGTACCAAGAGACCCAGTACTTC
CATSDLHGGGQGRGYQETQYF
>.|TRBJ2-7|TRBV27|.
TGTGCCAGCCCCCCGGGGGTCACCCGGTCCTTC
CASPPGVTRSF
>TRBD2|TRBJ2-7|TRBV28|.
TGTGCCAGCACCCGGTGGCGGGAGGTTTCCTACGAGCAGTACTTC
CASTRWREVSYEQYF
>.|TRBJ1-4|TRBV11-2|.
TGTGCCAGCAGCGACACAGGTGCAACTAATGAAAAACTGTTTTTT
CASSDTGATNEKLFF
>.|TRBJ1-6|TRBV5-7|.
TGTGCCAGCAGCCCGGACAGAGATAATTCACCCCTCCACTTT
CASSPDRDNSPLHF
>TRBD1|TRBJ1-2|TRBV5-1|.
TGCGCCAGCAGACTTGGGACAGGGGATTATGGCTACACCTTC
CASRLGTGDYGYTF
>TRBD1|TRBJ2-7|TRBV28|.
TGTGCCAGCAGTTTACAACCCCCCGGACAGGATCTATACTCCTACGAGCAGTACTTC
CASSLQPPGQDLYSYEQYF
>TRBD2|TRBJ2-7|TRBV9|once
TGTGCCAGCAGCGCCAGTAGCGGGAGGGGTTTTTACGAGCAGTACTTC
CASSASSGRGFYEQYF
>.|TRBJ1-2|TRBV19|.
TGTGCCAGTAGTATGGGGGCAGTCAATGACTATGGCTACACCTTC
CASSMGAVNDYGYTF
>.|TRBJ1-5|TRBV7-8|.
TGTGCCAGCAGCTTAGGTCAGAGCAATCAGCCCCAGCATTTT
CASSLGQSNQPQHF
>.|TRBJ2-2|TRBV27|.
TGTGCCAGCAGGGATAGGGACACCGACACCGGGGAGCTGTTTTTT
CASRDRDTDTGELFF
>.|TRBJ2-2|TRBV24-1|.
TGTGCCACCAGTTTCAGGGGCACCGGGGAGCTGTTTTTT
CATSFRGTGELFF
>TRBD2|TRBJ2-3|TRBV7-8|.
TGTGCCAGCAGCCCAAGCACTAGCGGGAGTTTCCAGAGCACAGATACGCAGTATTTT
CASSPSTSGSFQSTDTQYF
>.|TRBJ2-1|TRBV19|.
TGTGCCATTCAACCGCCCGACGGAGAGGAGGAGCAGTTCTTC
CAIQPPDGEEEQFF
>TRBD2|TRBJ2-1|TRBV18|.
TGTGCCAGCTCACCGAATCTACGGGAGGGGCACAATGAGCAGTTCTTC
CASSPNLREGHNEQFF
>.|TRBJ1-5|TRBV5-8|.
TGTGCCAGCAGCTCCGGACAGAAGAGCAATCAGCCCCAGCATTTT
CASSSGQKSNQPQHF
>TRBD1|TRBJ1-6|TRBV7-6|.
TGTGCCAGCAGCCGGGGACAGGGGGCAGCTAATTCACCCCTCCACTTT
CASSRGQGAANSPLHF
>.|TRBJ2-5|TRBV3-1/TRBV3-2|.
TGTGCCAGCAGCCAACGAGTCAGGTCCTCCGATGAGACCCAGTACTTC
CASSQRVRSSDETQYF
>.|TRBJ2-5|TRBV7-7|.
TGTGCTAGCAGCTTAGGGCTAGCTGAAGAGACCCAGTACTTC
CASSLGLAEETQYF
>TRBD1|TRBJ1-4|TRBV28|.
TGTGCCAGCAGTTCGGGACAGAGATCTAATGAAAAACTGTTTTTT
CASSSGQRSNEKLFF
>TRBD2|TRBJ2-1|TRBV2|.
TGTGCCAGCAGAAGCGGGAGGCCCTACAATGAGCAGTTCTTC
CASRSGRPYNEQFF
>TRBD1|TRBJ1-1|TRBV2|.
TGTGCCAGCAGTGAAAGAGACAGGGTGACTGAAGCTTTCTTT
CASSERDRVTEAFF
>.|TRBJ1-3|TRBV12-3/TRBV12-4|.
TGTGCCAGCAGTTTGACAGATGGAAACACCATATATTTT
CASSLTDGNTIYF
>.|TRBJ2-2|TRBV3-1/TRBV3-2|.
TGTGCCAGCAGCCAGCGGGTCGGGGAGCTGTTTTTT
CASSQRVGELFF
>TRBD2|TRBJ2-1|TRBV5-8|.
TGTGCCAGCAGCTCCACTACTAGCGGGGTCGAAGGTGGGCAGTTCTTC
CASSSTTSGVEGGQFF
>.|TRBJ2-2|TRBV5-1|.
TGCGCCAGCAGCGCCGGACTCCCCGGGGAGCTGTTTTTT
CASSAGLPGELFF
>.|TRBJ2-1|TRBV24-1|.
TGTGCCACCAGTGATTTGGCAGGCTTTATGGTCCATGAGCAGTTCTTC
CATSDLAGFMVHEQFF
>TRBD1|TRBJ2-3|TRBV6-1|.
TGTGCCAGCAGTGAACTCCCGGGACAGGGCACAGATACGCAGTATTTT
CASSELPGQGTDTQYF
>TRBD2|TRBJ2-7|TRBV28|.
TGTGCCAGCAGTTTTGGAACCCATCTAGCGGGGAGTTCCTACGAGCAGTACTTC
CASSFGTHLAGSSYEQYF
>.|TRBJ2-2|TRBV29-1|.
TGCAGCGTTGATATAGGGGTAAAGGGCACCGGGGAGCTGTTTTTT
CSVDIGVKGTGELFF
>.|TRBJ2-1|TRBV11-2|.
TGTGCCAGCAGCCACCAGCGGACCCTCTACAATGAGCAGTTCTTC
CASSHQRTLYNEQFF